The 16 T cell receptor beta chains below come from one sample, sequenced in a study of blood T cell repertoires in COVID-19. Assay: immunoSEQ multiplex PCR; the TCRdb copy retains only in-frame clones and omits some. This table has under 60,000 clones, over 80% appearing once. Sequencing was carried out using peripheral blood. All receptors derive from a young man with COVID-19, enrolled during active disease.

The chain uses TRBV6-5 and TRBJ1-2, with TRBD1 identical over 9 bases. The CDR3 length is 15 residues. After removal of 5 bases from V and 4 bases from J, the junction contained 8 bases not matched to a gene. Germline CDR1 reads MNHEY; CDR2 reads SVGAGI. For the CDR3, the DNA is TGTGCCAGCAGTAAACAGGGGGCGCGTGGCTATGGCTACACCTTC. It is translated as CASSKQGARGYGYTF.

The chain has TRBV28 and TRBJ1-2; tentatively, D is TRBD1 (5 bases). Germline loops: CDR1 MDHEN, CDR2 SYDVKM. V gave up 2 bases and J gave up 1 base, with 11 bases separating them. The CDR3 is 15 amino acids. The CDR3 nucleotides are TGTGCCAGCAGTTTAGGGGGGACGGTTAACTATGGCTACACCTTC. This translates into CASSLGGTVNYGYTF.

The genes are TRBV27 and TRBJ1-5; 9 positions agree with TRBD1. CDR3 length: 17 residues. V lost 2 bases, J lost 4 bases, and 9 bases stayed unmatched. CDR1 and CDR2 (germline): MNHEY, SMNVEV (reference sequence). CDR3 protein: CASSLRGGQGWNQPQHF. The CDR3 DNA follows: TGTGCCAGCAGTTTACGGGGGGGACAGGGATGGAATCAGCCCCAGCATTTT.

As concerns this clone: The junction departs from germline at one end; a sequencing error may be responsible. DNA for the CDR3: TGTGCTAGCAGCTTGAATAGCGGGAGGGAAGAGACCCAGTACTTC. Translated: CASSLNSGREETQYF. The chain recombines TRBV7-7 with TRBJ2-5; 11 bases line up with TRBD2. Germline V gives CDR1 SSHAT, CDR2 FNYEAQ (reference sequence). The length of the CDR3 is 15 residues.

In DNA, the CDR3 is TGTGCCAGCAGTTTTAAAGGGGGCTCCTACGAGCAGTACTTC. Its translation: CASSFKGGSYEQYF. V gene TRBV27 combines with J gene TRBJ2-7, with D possibly being TRBD1 (6 bases). CDR3 length: 14 residues. The V gene lost 3 bases and the J gene lost 0 bases, with 9 bases spanning the gap. CDR1 is MNHEY and CDR2 is SMNVEV in the germline V gene (reference sequence).

This clone ranks as medium-sized. J is TRBJ2-1 and V is TRBV7-2, with 15 nucleotides matching TRBD2. The CDR3 spans 15 residues. CDR1 SGHTA and CDR2 FQGNSA come from the germline V gene. J was trimmed by 7 bases and V by 5 bases; bases with no gene match: 3. As DNA, the CDR3 is TGTGCCAGCAGCAACGGACTAGCGGGGGGGAATGAGCAGTTCTTC. Amino acid sequence: CASSNGLAGGNEQFF.

The chain links TRBV7-3 to TRBJ1-1; weak D call: TRBD1 (5 bases). Germline lookup yields CDR1 SGHTA and CDR2 FQGTGA. The CDR3 totals 13 residues. Trimming left V 2 bases short and J 11 bases short, with 15 bases between. The CDR3 DNA reads TGTGCCAGCAGCTTAGGCTTAGCCCGGGGGGCTTTCTTT. It specifies CASSLGLARGAFF.

V usage is TRBV4-3 and J usage is TRBJ1-2; the D gene is possibly TRBD1 (5 bases). Germline V gene sequence: CDR1 LGHNA, CDR2 YSLEER. The CDR3 extends over 14 amino acids. V gave up 0 bases and J gave up 9 bases, with 14 bases separating them. CDR3 DNA: TGCGCCAGCAGCCAAGATCAGGGCACTATGAGCTACACCTTC. This translates into CASSQDQGTMSYTF.

CDR3 protein: CASSSGQGARLFQTQYF. Here the CDR3 DNA reads TGTGCCAGCAGCTCGGGACAGGGGGCCCGATTATTCCAGACCCAGTACTTC. This chain links TRBV5-6 with TRBJ2-5, with TRBD1 identical over 12 bases. The length of the CDR3 is 17 residues. Germline trimming cut 3 bases from V and 6 bases from J; bases unmatched to any gene: 12. Germline V gene sequence: CDR1 SGHDT, CDR2 YYEEEE.

The chain uses TRBV4-3 and TRBJ2-7; TRBD1 agrees at 7 bases. The junction had 8 bases not matched to a gene; V was cut back by 0 bases and J by 3 bases. This CDR3 is 16 amino acids long. Germline assignment: CDR1 LGHNA and CDR2 YSLEER. CDR3 in DNA: TGCGCCAGCAGCCAAGATTCAACAGGGGTAGTCTACGAGCAGTACTTC. As protein: CASSQDSTGVVYEQYF.

The CDR3 is CASSGGRAEEQYF. The CDR3 nucleotides read TGTGCCAGCTCCGGGGGGAGGGCCGAAGAGCAGTACTTC. V usage is TRBV28 and J usage is TRBJ2-7; 7 nucleotides match TRBD2. Germline assignment: CDR1 MDHEN and CDR2 SYDVKM. Losses at the gene ends were 8 bases for V and 7 bases for J; bases not matched to a gene: 11. CDR3 length equals 13 residues.

This chain uses TRBV5-4 with TRBJ1-3, with TRBD1 identical over 10 bases. The ends lost 4 bases at V and 0 bases at J; junction bases unmatched: 13. Germline CDR1 and CDR2: SGHNT and YYREEE (reference sequence). This CDR3 contains 19 residues. CDR3 DNA sequence: TGTGCCAGCAGCACCTGGAGGGGGACAGGGGTCTTCTCTGGAAACACCATATATTTT. This encodes CASSTWRGTGVFSGNTIYF.

This clone has only a few counts. The rearrangement uses TRBV10-3 and TRBJ1-1; D possibly corresponds to TRBD1 (5 bases). The V gene lost 0 bases and the J gene lost 1 base, with 9 bases spanning the gap. CDR1 is ENHRY and CDR2 is SYGVKD in the germline V gene. CDR3 length: 15 amino acids. The CDR3: CAISESRQKNTEAFF. The CDR3 DNA follows: TGTGCCATCAGTGAGTCGCGACAGAAGAACACTGAAGCTTTCTTT.

V is TRBV3-1 (or the pseudogene TRBV3-2) and J is TRBJ2-7; 11 bases agree with TRBD2. The CDR3 has 16 residues. Per germline, CDR1 LGHDT and CDR2 YNNKEL (reference sequence). V lost 5 bases, J lost 6 bases, and 12 bases stayed unmatched. DNA of the CDR3: TGTGCCAGCAGCGACCTAGCGGGAGGTATTCCCATCGAGCAGTACTTC. Translating gives CASSDLAGGIPIEQYF.

The gene calls are TRBV12-3 or TRBV12-4 and TRBJ1-2, with D unclear. The CDR3 is 13 amino acids. Trimming cost V 6 bases and J 7 bases, with 15 bases left between them. Here the CDR3 reads CASSPSRAGGYTF. DNA for the CDR3: TGTGCCAGCAGCCCCAGTCGGGCGGGTGGCTACACCTTC.

This chain connects TRBV28 to TRBJ1-4; D possibly corresponds to TRBD1 (6 bases). Germline V gene lookup returns CDR1 MDHEN and CDR2 SYDVKM. This CDR3 spans 13 amino acids. V lost 6 bases, J lost 4 bases, and 9 bases lay in between. The CDR3 region has the DNA TGTGCCAGCAGGCAGGGGAGTAATGAAAAACTGTTTTTT. Its translation: CASRQGSNEKLFF.